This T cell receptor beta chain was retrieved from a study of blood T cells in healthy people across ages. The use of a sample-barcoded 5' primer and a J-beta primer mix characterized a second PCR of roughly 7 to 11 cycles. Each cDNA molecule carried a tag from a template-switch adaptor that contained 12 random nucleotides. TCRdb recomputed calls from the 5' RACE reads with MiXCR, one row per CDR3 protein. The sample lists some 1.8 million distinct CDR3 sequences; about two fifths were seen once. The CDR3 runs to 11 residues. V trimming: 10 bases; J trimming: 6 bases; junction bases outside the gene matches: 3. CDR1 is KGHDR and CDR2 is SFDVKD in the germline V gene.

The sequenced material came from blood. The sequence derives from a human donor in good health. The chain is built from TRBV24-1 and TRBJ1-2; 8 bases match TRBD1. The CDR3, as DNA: TGTGCCACACAGGGGGAAAATGGCTACACCTTC. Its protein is CATQGENGYTF.